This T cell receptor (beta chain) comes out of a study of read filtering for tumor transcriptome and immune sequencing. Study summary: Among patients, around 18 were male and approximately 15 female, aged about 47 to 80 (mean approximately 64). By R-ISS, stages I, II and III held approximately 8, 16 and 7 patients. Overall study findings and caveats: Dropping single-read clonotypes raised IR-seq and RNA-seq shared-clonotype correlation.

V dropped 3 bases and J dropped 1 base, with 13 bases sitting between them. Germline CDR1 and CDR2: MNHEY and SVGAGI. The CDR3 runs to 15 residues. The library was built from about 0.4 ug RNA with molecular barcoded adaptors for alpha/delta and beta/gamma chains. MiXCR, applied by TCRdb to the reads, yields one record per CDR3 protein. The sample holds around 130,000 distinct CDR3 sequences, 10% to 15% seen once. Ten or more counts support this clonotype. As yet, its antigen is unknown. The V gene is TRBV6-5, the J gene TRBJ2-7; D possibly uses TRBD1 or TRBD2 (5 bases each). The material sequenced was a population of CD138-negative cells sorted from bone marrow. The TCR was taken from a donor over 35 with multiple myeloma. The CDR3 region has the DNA TGTGCCAGCAGTTATCTCCGGGACGGATCCTACGAGCAGTACTTC. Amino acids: CASSYLRDGSYEQYF.